Many counts were recorded for the clone carrying this T cell receptor (beta chain). Its antigen is not identified. The cDNA was produced through 5'RACE with 10-nucleotide random UMIs. MiXCR was run by TCRdb on the 5' RACE reads, yielding one entry per CDR3 protein. The sample shows under 70,000 distinct CDR3 sequences, more than 3% of them seen only once. The data derive from a study of neurological immune-mediated disorders. Study-wide results and caveats: HTLV-1-associated myelopathy ranked highest for TCR clonal expansion and multiple sclerosis lowest, beneath healthy controls. When the repertoires were grouped phylogenetically, those of 18 of the 34 multiple sclerosis patients came together in a single cluster of related CDR3 sequences, which points to a possible repertoire-level signature. No link was found between any clinical or MRI feature and the multiple sclerosis repertoire cluster.

The sequenced sample consisted of PBMCs. The clonotype was recovered from a woman between 50 and 59 years old with multiple sclerosis.

CDR3 nucleotides: TGCAGTGCCAGTCGGGACCTAAACACCGGGGAGCTGTTTTTT. It translates to CSASRDLNTGELFF. The chain uses TRBV20-1 and TRBJ2-2, with D perhaps matching TRBD1 or TRBD2 (5 bases each). Germline CDR1 DFQATT, CDR2 SNEGSKA (reference sequence). The CDR3 has 14 amino acids. Trimming pared 6 bases from V and 2 bases from J, leaving 13 bases between.